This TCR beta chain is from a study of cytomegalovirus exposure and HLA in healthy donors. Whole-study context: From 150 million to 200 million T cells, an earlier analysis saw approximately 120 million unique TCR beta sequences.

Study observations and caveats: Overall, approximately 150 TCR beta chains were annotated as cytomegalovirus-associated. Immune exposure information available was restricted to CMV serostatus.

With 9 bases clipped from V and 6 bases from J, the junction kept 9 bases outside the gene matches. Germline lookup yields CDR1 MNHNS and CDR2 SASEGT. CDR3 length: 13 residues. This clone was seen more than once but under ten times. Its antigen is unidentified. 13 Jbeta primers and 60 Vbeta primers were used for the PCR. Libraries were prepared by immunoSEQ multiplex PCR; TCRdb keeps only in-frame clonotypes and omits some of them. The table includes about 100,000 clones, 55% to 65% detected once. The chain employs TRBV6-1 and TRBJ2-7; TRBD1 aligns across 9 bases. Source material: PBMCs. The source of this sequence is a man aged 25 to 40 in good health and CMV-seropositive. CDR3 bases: TGTGCCAGTACGCCGGGACAGGGTTTCGAGCAGTACTTC. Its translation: CASTPGQGFEQYF.